Shown below are 21 T cell receptor beta chains from a single sample sequenced in a study of blood T cell repertoires in COVID-19. Generated by immunoSEQ multiplex PCR, the TCRdb table keeps only in-frame clones and is missing some. The sample gives roughly 160,000 clones, around 87% of which show up once; 0.99% is in the top ten. Sequencing input: peripheral blood. The source is a man aged 18 to 29 with acute or convalescent COVID-19.

The chain links TRBV3-1 (or the pseudogene TRBV3-2) to TRBJ1-6, with 11 positions matching TRBD1. J gave up 10 bases and V 3 bases, and 8 bases lay outside the gene matches. Germline values: CDR1 LGHDT, CDR2 YNNKEL (reference sequence). The CDR3 spans 16 residues. The CDR3 is CASSQDGTGGGSPLHF. For the CDR3, the DNA is TGTGCCAGCAGCCAGGACGGGACAGGGGGAGGATCACCCCTCCACTTT.

The chain joins TRBV7-9 to TRBJ2-1; 11 positions agree with TRBD2. Per germline, CDR1 SEHNR and CDR2 FQNEAQ (reference sequence). J was trimmed by 8 bases and V by 5 bases; bases with no gene match: 11. The CDR3 spans 16 residues. This chain's CDR3 is CASSPHASGGQDEQFF. Written as DNA, the CDR3 is TGTGCCAGCAGCCCCCATGCTAGCGGGGGGCAGGATGAGCAGTTCTTC.

V is TRBV5-6 and J is TRBJ2-3, with 7 bases that match TRBD1. Germline lookup yields CDR1 SGHDT and CDR2 YYEEEE. Germline trimming cut 0 bases from V and 3 bases from J; bases unmatched to any gene: 4. The CDR3 length is 15 residues. CDR3 nucleotides: TGTGCCAGCAGCTTGGCACCGGGACAGACAGATACGCAGTATTTT. This codes for CASSLAPGQTDTQYF.

The chain combines TRBV5-1 with TRBJ1-2; tentative D call: TRBD1 (6 bases). CDR3 length: 14 amino acids. Germline V lookup: CDR1 SGHRS, CDR2 YFSETQ. Trimming took off 0 bases at V and 6 bases at J, with 12 bases between the two ends. The CDR3 region is CASSLAAGVDGYTF. The CDR3 region has the DNA TGCGCCAGCAGCTTGGCTGCAGGGGTAGATGGCTACACCTTC.

This clone was seen just once. This chain uses TRBV7-2 with TRBJ2-3; D may be TRBD2 (6 bases). Germline-derived CDR1 and CDR2 are SGHTA and FQGNSA. There are 14 residues in the CDR3. Trimming took off 5 bases at V and 5 bases at J, with 14 bases between the two ends. The CDR3 coding sequence is TGTGCCAGCAGCCTAAGCCAGGGAGGAGATACGCAGTATTTT. Encoded protein: CASSLSQGGDTQYF.

This clone was picked up one time. The chain uses TRBV6-5 and TRBJ1-6, with unresolved D. Germline loops: CDR1 MNHEY, CDR2 SVGAGI. V lost 4 bases and J lost 6, with 7 bases in between. There are 13 residues in the CDR3. The CDR3 reads CASSSQRNSPLHF. The CDR3 region has the DNA TGTGCCAGCAGTTCACAACGTAATTCACCCCTCCACTTT.

This chain joins TRBV5-1 and TRBJ1-1; 10 nucleotides match TRBD1. The CDR3 loop spans 17 amino acids. Germline CDR1 is SGHRS and CDR2 is YFSETQ. J lost 11 bases, V lost 5 bases, and 21 bases had no gene match. The CDR3 nucleotides read TGCGCCAGCAGAGAAGCCCACGGACAGGGGGTAGGATTGGTTGCTTTCTTT. Its translation: CASREAHGQGVGLVAFF.

This clone was seen just once. The gene calls are TRBV6-5 and TRBJ2-5, with 7 bases identical to TRBD2. This CDR3 region has 16 residues. V shed 3 bases and J 4 bases; nucleotides not matched to a gene: 11. Germline CDR1 MNHEY, CDR2 SVGAGI. CDR3 loop: CASSYLAGDFPETQYF. The CDR3 bases are TGTGCCAGCAGTTATTTGGCGGGGGACTTCCCAGAGACCCAGTACTTC.

This rearrangement joins TRBV7-9 to TRBJ2-1; tentatively, D is TRBD2 (7 bases). Germline values: CDR1 SEHNR, CDR2 FQNEAQ (reference sequence). The CDR3 runs 14 residues. V was shortened by 0 bases and J by 5 bases, with 8 bases between the two germline ends. CDR3 bases: TGTGCCAGCAGCTTAGCGGGGGGGCACAATGAGCAGTTCTTC. Translation gives CASSLAGGHNEQFF.

This chain uses TRBV2 with TRBJ1-1; no firm D call. There are 14 residues in the CDR3. The V gene's germline CDR1 is SNHLY and CDR2 FYNNEI. Trimming removed 2 bases from V and 8 bases from J, with 15 bases in between. CDR3 nucleotide sequence: TGTGCCAGCAGTGAATTGCTGCAGGCCCCAGAAGCTTTCTTT. As protein: CASSELLQAPEAFF. Supplemented by reference TRBV2 and TRBJ1-1, the full variable domain reads EPEVTQTPSHQVTQMGQEVILRCVPISNHLYFYWYRQILGQKVEFLVSFYNNEISEKSEIFDDQFSVERPDGSNFTLKIRSTKLEDSAMYFCASSELLQAPEAFFGQGTRLTVV.

The J gene is TRBJ2-1, the V gene TRBV3-1 (or the pseudogene TRBV3-2); 10 bases line up with TRBD1. Trimming took 4 bases from V and 6 from J; bases not matched to a gene: 9. This CDR3 is built from 16 residues. The V gene's germline CDR1 is LGHDT and CDR2 YNNKEL (reference sequence). In nucleotides, the CDR3 is TGTGCCAGCAGCCTTCTAGGGGACAGGGGAGGCAATGAGCAGTTCTTC. It translates to CASSLLGDRGGNEQFF.

This chain uses TRBV7-3 with TRBJ2-3, with 10 bases lining up with TRBD2. CDR1 is SGHTA and CDR2 is FQGTGA in the germline V gene. J was trimmed by 6 bases and V by 6 bases; bases with no gene match: 9. The CDR3 length is 15 residues. This CDR3 is CASREAGGSVDTQYF. CDR3 coding DNA: TGTGCCAGCAGGGAAGCGGGGGGGAGTGTGGATACGCAGTATTTT.

The gene calls are TRBV3-1 (or the pseudogene TRBV3-2) and TRBJ2-7, with D perhaps matching TRBD2 (6 bases). Germline V gene data show CDR1 as LGHDT and CDR2 as YNNKEL (reference sequence). The CDR3 contains 13 residues. V was pared by 0 bases and J by 6 bases, with 9 bases between. This chain's CDR3 is CASSQDPGAEQYF. The DNA of the CDR3 is TGTGCCAGCAGCCAAGATCCGGGAGCCGAGCAGTACTTC.

The rearrangement uses TRBV3-1 (or the pseudogene TRBV3-2) and TRBJ1-6; 7 nucleotides agree with TRBD1. The CDR3 consists of 18 residues. V shed 0 bases, J shed 7 bases, and the junction held 12 bases outside the gene matches. Germline CDR1 is LGHDT and CDR2 is YNNKEL (reference sequence). The CDR3 protein is CASSQDTARGFFNSPLHF. CDR3 DNA: TGTGCCAGCAGCCAAGATACTGCCAGGGGGTTTTTCAATTCACCCCTCCACTTT.

The rearrangement links TRBV25-1 to TRBJ1-6, with unresolved D. This CDR3 region has 15 residues. CDR1 is MGHDK, CDR2 SYGVNS, per germline. The V and J ends lost 2 bases and 0 bases respectively, with 5 bases between them. CDR3 DNA: TGTGCCAGCAGTGAAATTAGCTCCTATAATTCACCCCTCCACTTT. Protein sequence: CASSEISSYNSPLHF.

The J gene is TRBJ1-1, the V gene TRBV14; possible D gene TRBD1, 5 bases. Trimming pared 7 bases from V and 0 bases from J, leaving 9 bases between. The length of the CDR3 is 13 residues. Germline-derived CDR1 and CDR2 are SGHDN and FVKESK. The CDR3, as DNA: TGTGCCAGCAACTCAGGGTTGAACACTGAAGCTTTCTTT. This codes for CASNSGLNTEAFF.

This chain joins TRBV2 and TRBJ1-2, with D unresolved. CDR3 length: 12 amino acids. V was clipped by 6 bases and J by 7 bases, with 12 bases between them. Germline-derived CDR1 and CDR2 are SNHLY and FYNNEI. In nucleotides, the CDR3 is TGTGCCAGCAGCCCGGGAGCGTCTGGCTACACCTTC. Protein product: CASSPGASGYTF.

This chain connects TRBV15 to TRBJ1-5; 8 nucleotides match TRBD1. CDR1 is LNHNV and CDR2 is YYDKDF in the germline V gene (reference sequence). CDR3 length: 15 amino acids. V shed 2 bases, J shed 1 base, and the junction held 1 base outside the gene matches. CDR3 DNA sequence: TGTGCCACCAGCAGACAGGGGGCCAGCAATCAGCCCCAGCATTTT. Its translation: CATSRQGASNQPQHF.

This chain connects TRBV18 to TRBJ2-4, with D perhaps matching TRBD2 (7 bases). This CDR3 is built from 17 residues. Germline V gene data show CDR1 as KGHSH and CDR2 as LQKENI. The V gene lost 1 base and the J gene lost 3 bases, with 16 bases spanning the gap. CDR3 in amino acids: CASSPRGGRSGKNIQYF. CDR3 DNA: TGTGCCAGCTCACCACGGGGGGGCCGTAGTGGCAAAAACATTCAGTACTTC.

This clone was observed a single time. V and J are TRBV7-2 and TRBJ1-3, with D maybe TRBD1 (5 bases). The CDR3 runs to 14 residues. Germline CDR1 reads SGHTA; CDR2 reads FQGNSA. The V end was cut by 7 bases, the J end by 0 bases, with 10 bases between. The CDR3 sequence is CASTADISGNTIYF. In DNA, the CDR3 is TGTGCCAGCACCGCGGACATCTCTGGAAACACCATATATTTT.

The chain recombines TRBV18 with TRBJ2-3; 10 nucleotides match TRBD1. The germline CDR1 and CDR2 sequences are KGHSH and LQKENI. The J segment lost 8 bases and the V segment lost 5 bases, leaving 7 bases of the junction unmatched. This CDR3 is built from 14 residues. CDR3: CASSSGQGVSTQYF. DNA of the CDR3: TGTGCCAGCTCATCCGGACAGGGGGTCTCTACGCAGTATTTT.